This T cell receptor (beta chain) emerged from a study of CD8 T cell repertoires and HIV-1 epitope variants. In the study overall: IL-2, IL-7 and IL-15 were added on days 3 and 7 of roughly 11-day cultures. The baseline condition was 1M T cells left uncultured.

Regarding the study as a whole: About 5 clonotypes recognized Nef KF9, one HW9, none TAALDMSHF. Beta chains alone show antigen proliferation, not cytokine profile or function.

In regard to this clone: Its antigen is undetermined.

Profiling relied on immunoSEQ multiplex PCR, and the TCRdb table lists in-frame clones only, not all of them. This sample has 2,000 to 3,000 clones, with roughly 70% found just once. The sequencing sample was made of cultured CD8+ T cells derived from PBMCs. This clonotype was sampled from a male donor with HIV.

CDR3 sequence: CASSFTGNSPQHF. CDR3 coding DNA: TGTGCCAGCAGTTTTACCGGGAACAGCCCCCAGCATTTT. The V gene is TRBV6-5, the J gene TRBJ1-5, with no clear D. This CDR3 has 13 residues. V was clipped by 4 bases and J by 10 bases, with 14 bases between them. CDR1 and CDR2 from the germline V gene are MNHEY and SVGAGI.